This T cell receptor beta chain was sequenced for a study of shared clonotypes between healthy human individuals. On the study more broadly: Used for every donor were three CD4 naive, three CD4 memory, two CD8 naive and one CD8 memory plate. Whole-study results and caveats: Across four donors, naive CD4 shared roughly 5%, naive CD8 around 3.5%, memory CD4 roughly 2.1%, memory CD8 0.4%. Naive subsets generally exceeded memory subsets in estimated richness. Against clonotypes common to all four donors, non-shared ones had lower generation probabilities.

This CDR3 spans 15 amino acids. V was pared by 3 bases and J by 3 bases, with 15 bases between. Germline CDR1 reads ENHRY; CDR2 reads SYGVKD. About this clone itself: Antigen specificity is unknown.

Profiling relied on immunoSEQ multiplex PCR, and the TCRdb table lists in-frame clones only, not all of them. The sample lists 170,000 or so clones, about 66% occurring once. This TCR derives from a man aged 30-40 years in good health. The chain links TRBV10-3 to TRBJ2-7; no firm D call. Source material: memory CD4+ T cells sorted from blood. The subset was: CD45RA-negative fraction. DNA for the CDR3: TGTGCCATCAGTGAACCCACGGTAGGGATCTACGAGCAGTACTTC. Its protein product is CAISEPTVGIYEQYF.